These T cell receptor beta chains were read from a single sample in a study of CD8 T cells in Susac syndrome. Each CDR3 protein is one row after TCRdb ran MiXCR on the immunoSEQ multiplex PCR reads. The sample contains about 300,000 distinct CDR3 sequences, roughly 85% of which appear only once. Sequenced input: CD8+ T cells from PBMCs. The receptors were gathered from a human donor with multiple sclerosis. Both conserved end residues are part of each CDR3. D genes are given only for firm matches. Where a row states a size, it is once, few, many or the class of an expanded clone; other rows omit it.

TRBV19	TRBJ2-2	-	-	CASSIDYGVGELFF	TGTGCCAGTAGTATAGATTACGGAGTCGGGGAGCTGTTTTTT
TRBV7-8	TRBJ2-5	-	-	CASSYRIGYQETQYF	TGTGCCAGCAGCTACCGGATTGGGTACCAAGAGACCCAGTACTTC
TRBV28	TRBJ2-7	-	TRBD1	CASSPLTGGINEQYF	TGTGCCAGCAGTCCACTCACAGGGGGCATCAACGAGCAGTACTTC
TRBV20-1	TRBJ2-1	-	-	CSGSGGVGDVYNEQFF	TGCAGTGGCTCCGGTGGAGTGGGAGATGTCTACAATGAGCAGTTCTTC
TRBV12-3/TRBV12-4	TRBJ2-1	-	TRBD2	CASSHTGLADYNEQFF	TGTGCCAGCAGTCACACGGGACTAGCGGATTACAATGAGCAGTTCTTC
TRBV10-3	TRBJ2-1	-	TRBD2	CAISEGLAGAIDTFGEQFF	TGTGCCATCAGTGAGGGGCTAGCGGGAGCTATTGATACATTCGGTGAGCAGTTCTTC
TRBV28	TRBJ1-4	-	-	CASSFDPEANEKLFF	TGTGCCAGCAGTTTCGACCCGGAGGCTAATGAAAAACTGTTTTTT
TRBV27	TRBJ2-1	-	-	CASIWGSDPQTYNEQFF	TGTGCCAGCATCTGGGGTAGCGATCCCCAGACCTACAATGAGCAGTTCTTC
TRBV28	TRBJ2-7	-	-	CASSSPSAGQRVNEQYF	TGTGCCAGCAGTTCTCCCAGTGCGGGGCAGCGCGTGAACGAGCAGTACTTC
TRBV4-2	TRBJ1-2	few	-	CASSLLLDRKDGYTF	TGTGCCAGCAGCCTCCTCCTCGACAGGAAGGATGGCTACACCTTC
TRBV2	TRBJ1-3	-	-	CATNLGNSIYF	TGTGCCACCAACCTAGGGAACTCCATATATTTT
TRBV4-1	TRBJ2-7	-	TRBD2	CASSRFRVAGYEQYF	TGCGCCAGCAGCCGATTCAGGGTAGCGGGTTACGAGCAGTACTTC
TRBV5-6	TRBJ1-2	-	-	CASSLEPEANYGYTF	TGTGCCAGCAGCTTGGAGCCGGAAGCTAACTATGGCTACACCTTC
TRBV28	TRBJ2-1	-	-	CASRDTDLRVGSYNEQFF	TGTGCCAGCCGGGACACCGACCTCAGAGTCGGCTCCTACAATGAGCAGTTCTTC
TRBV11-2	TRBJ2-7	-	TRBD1	CASSPAGTGTYEQYF	TGTGCCAGCAGCCCGGCCGGGACAGGGACCTACGAGCAGTACTTC
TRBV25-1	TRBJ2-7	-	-	CASDSGYEQYF	TGTGCCAGCGACTCAGGTTACGAGCAGTACTTC
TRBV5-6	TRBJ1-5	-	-	CASSQGGGNQPQHF	TGTGCCAGCAGCCAAGGGGGTGGCAATCAGCCCCAGCATTTT
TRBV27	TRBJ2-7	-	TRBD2	CASRLAGPGYEQYF	TGTGCCAGCAGGTTAGCGGGTCCTGGCTACGAGCAGTACTTC
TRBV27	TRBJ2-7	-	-	CASGILGSYEQYF	TGTGCCAGCGGAATCTTAGGCTCCTACGAGCAGTACTTC
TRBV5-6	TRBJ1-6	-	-	CASSLGGDSPLHF	TGTGCCAGCAGCTTGGGGGGGGATTCACCCCTCCACTTT
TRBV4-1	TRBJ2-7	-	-	CASSQEHLGSSYEQYF	TGCGCCAGCAGCCAAGAGCATCTGGGGAGCTCCTACGAGCAGTACTTC
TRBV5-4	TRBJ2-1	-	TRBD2	CASSFGTSLNEQFF	TGTGCCAGTTCTTTTGGGACTAGCCTTAATGAGCAGTTCTTC
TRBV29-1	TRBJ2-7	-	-	CSVVGGFSYEQYF	TGCAGCGTTGTCGGCGGGTTCTCCTACGAGCAGTACTTC
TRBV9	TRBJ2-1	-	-	CASSAPEKYSYNEQLF	TGTGCCAGCAGCGCGCCAGAAAAGTACTCCTACAATGAGCAGCTCTTC
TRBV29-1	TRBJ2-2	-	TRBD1	CSVVLDRANTGELFF	TGCAGCGTGGTGTTGGACAGGGCGAACACCGGGGAGCTGTTTTTT
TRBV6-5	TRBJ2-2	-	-	CASSYRDSTGELFF	TGTGCCAGCAGTTACAGGGACTCCACCGGGGAGCTGTTTTTT
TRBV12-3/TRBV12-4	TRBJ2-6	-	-	CASTPFWRSSSGANVLTF	TGTGCCAGCACCCCCTTTTGGCGTTCCTCCTCTGGGGCCAACGTCCTGACTTTC
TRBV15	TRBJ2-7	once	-	CATSRDVSDSLGPF	TGTGCCACCAGCAGAGACGTTTCCGACAGTCTCGGGCCCTTC
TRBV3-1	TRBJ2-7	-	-	CASSQFDTVYEQYF	TGTGCCAGCAGTCAATTCGATACAGTCTACGAGCAGTACTTC
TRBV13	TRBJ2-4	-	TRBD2	CASSLGAGVAKNIQYF	TGTGCCAGCAGCTTAGGAGCGGGAGTTGCCAAAAACATTCAGTACTTC
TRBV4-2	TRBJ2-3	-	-	CASSQDSNQRSTDTQYF	TGTGCCAGCAGCCAAGATTCCAACCAGCGGAGCACAGATACGCAGTATTTT
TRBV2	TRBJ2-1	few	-	CASSEGRAIYNEQFF	TGTGCCAGCAGTGAAGGGCGGGCCATTTACAATGAGCAGTTCTTC